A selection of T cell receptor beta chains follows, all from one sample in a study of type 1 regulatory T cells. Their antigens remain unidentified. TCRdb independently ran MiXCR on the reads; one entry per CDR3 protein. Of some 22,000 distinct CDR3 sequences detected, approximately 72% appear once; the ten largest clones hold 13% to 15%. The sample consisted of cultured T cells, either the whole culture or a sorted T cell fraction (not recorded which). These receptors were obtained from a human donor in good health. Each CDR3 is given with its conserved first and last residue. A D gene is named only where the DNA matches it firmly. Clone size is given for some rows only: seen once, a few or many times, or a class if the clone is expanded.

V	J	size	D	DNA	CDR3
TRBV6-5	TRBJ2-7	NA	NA	TGTGCCAGCAGGGATGACTACTCCTACGAGCAGTACTTC	CASRDDYSYEQYF
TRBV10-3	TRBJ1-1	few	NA	TGTGCCATCAGTGAGTTTACGGGAGACACTGAAGCTTTCTTT	CAISEFTGDTEAFF
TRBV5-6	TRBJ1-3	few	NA	TGTGCCAGCAGCTCGCGGGGCTCTGGAAACACCATATATTTT	CASSSRGSGNTIYF
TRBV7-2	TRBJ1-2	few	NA	TGTGCCAGCAGCTTTTCCCCCCTTGTGGGTTATGGCTACACCTTC	CASSFSPLVGYGYTF
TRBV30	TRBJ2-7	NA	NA	TGTGCCTGGAGCCCCCAGCGGTCCCCCTACGAGCAGTACTTC	CAWSPQRSPYEQYF
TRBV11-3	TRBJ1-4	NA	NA	TGTGCCAGCAGCGCCCGCTCTAAATGGGAAAAACTGTTTTTT	CASSARSKWEKLFF
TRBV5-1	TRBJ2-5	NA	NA	TGCGCCAGCAGCTTGGCCGGTTCTCTAGTTTCAGAGACCCAGTACTTC	CASSLAGSLVSETQYF
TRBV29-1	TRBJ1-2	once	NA	TGCAGCGTAGATATCCAGGAGGCCTATGGCTACACCTTC	CSVDIQEAYGYTF
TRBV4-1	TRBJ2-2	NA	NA	TGCGCCAGCAGCCAAGATCGACGTACCGGGGAGCTGTTTTTT	CASSQDRRTGELFF
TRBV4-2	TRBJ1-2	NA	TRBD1	TGTGCCAGCAGCCAAACCGGGACAGCCTCTAATGGCTACACCTTC	CASSQTGTASNGYTF
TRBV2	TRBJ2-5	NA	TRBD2	TGTGCCAGCAGTGGGGGGGGACAAGAGACCCAGTACTTC	CASSGGGQETQYF
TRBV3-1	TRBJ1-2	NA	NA	TGTGCCAGCAGCCAACTGACGGGCCCTAACTATGGCTACACCTTC	CASSQLTGPNYGYTF
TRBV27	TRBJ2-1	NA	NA	TGTGCCAGCAGTGTCAGGGGGGAGACCTACAATGAGCAGTTCTTC	CASSVRGETYNEQFF
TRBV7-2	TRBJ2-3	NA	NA	TGTGCCAGCAGCTCCTCAGGGATGGGCACAGATACGCAGTATTTT	CASSSSGMGTDTQYF
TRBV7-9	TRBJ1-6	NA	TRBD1	TGTGCCAGCAGCTTAGTACACAGGGGGAATTCACCCCTCCACTTT	CASSLVHRGNSPLHF
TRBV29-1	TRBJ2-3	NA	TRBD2	TGCAGCGTTATGCGGGGGGGCACAGATACGCAGTATTTT	CSVMRGGTDTQYF
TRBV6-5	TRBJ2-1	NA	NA	TGTGCCAGCCGACCCCGGGGCGTGAGCTCCTACAATGAGCAGTTCTTC	CASRPRGVSSYNEQFF
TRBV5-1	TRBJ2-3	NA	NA	TGCGCCAGCAGGCTAGCTGGGACCTCAGATACGCAGTATTTT	CASRLAGTSDTQYF
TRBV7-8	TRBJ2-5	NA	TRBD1	TGTGCCAGCAGCTCCCCGTTCCGCAGGGGACAGGAGACCCAGTACTTC	CASSSPFRRGQETQYF
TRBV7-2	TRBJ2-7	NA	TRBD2	TGTGCCAGCAGCTTGGTGATTAGCGGGGTTCCCTACGAGCAGTACTTC	CASSLVISGVPYEQYF
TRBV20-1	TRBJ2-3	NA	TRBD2	TGCAGTGCTAGAGTGTTTACTAGCGGGGGGGCTAATACGCAGTATTTT	CSARVFTSGGANTQYF
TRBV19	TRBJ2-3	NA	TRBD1	TGTGCCAGTAGTATAATGGGACAGGACACAGATACGCAGTATTTT	CASSIMGQDTDTQYF
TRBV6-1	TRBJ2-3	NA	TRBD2	TGTGCCAGCAGTGGGCCGACTAGCGGGGGATTAGATACGCAGTATTTT	CASSGPTSGGLDTQYF
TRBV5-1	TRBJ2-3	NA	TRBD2	TGCGCCACCACAAGCGGGGGGCGGGGAGATACGCAGTATTTT	CATTSGGRGDTQYF
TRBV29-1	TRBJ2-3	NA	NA	TGCAGCGACCAAAGGGGGGATACGCAGTATTTT	CSDQRGDTQYF
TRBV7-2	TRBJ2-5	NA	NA	TGTGCCAGCAGTGATCTCCCGTGGACCCAGTACTTC	CASSDLPWTQYF
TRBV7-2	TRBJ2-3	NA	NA	TGTGCCAGCAGACCCGCTAGTCTGAGCACAGATACGCAGTATTTT	CASRPASLSTDTQYF
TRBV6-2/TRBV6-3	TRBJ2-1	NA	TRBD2	TGTGCCAGCAGCCCGACCGGGGGGTATGGCAATGAGCAGTTCTTC	CASSPTGGYGNEQFF
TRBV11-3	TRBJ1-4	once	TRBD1	TGTGCCAGCAGCTTGTCAGCCTTTGGACAGGGTGATGAAAAACTGTTTTTT	CASSLSAFGQGDEKLFF
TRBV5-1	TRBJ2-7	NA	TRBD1	TGCGCCAGCAGCTTGGAGGGGACAGGGGTTCGCGAGCAGTACTTC	CASSLEGTGVREQYF
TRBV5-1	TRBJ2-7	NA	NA	TGCGCCAGCAGCGTAGAAGCCCCCTACGAGCAGTACTTC	CASSVEAPYEQYF
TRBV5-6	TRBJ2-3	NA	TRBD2	TGTGCCAGCAGCTTACTAGCGGGGGGGAGGGGATATACGCAGTATTTT	CASSLLAGGRGYTQYF
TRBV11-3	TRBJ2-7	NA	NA	TGTGCCAGCAGCTCCGGGCCCTACAGCCACGAGCAGTACTTC	CASSSGPYSHEQYF
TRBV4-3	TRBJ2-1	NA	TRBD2	TGCGCCAGCAGCCAAGGACTAGCGGTCTACAATGAGCAGTTCTTC	CASSQGLAVYNEQFF
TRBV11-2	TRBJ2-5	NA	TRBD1	TGTGCCAGCAGGAGGACAGGGGGGAGAGAGACCCAGTACTTC	CASRRTGGRETQYF
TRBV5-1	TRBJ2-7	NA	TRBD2	TGCGCCAGCAGCTCGGGACTAGCGGGGGCCTACGAGCAGTACTTC	CASSSGLAGAYEQYF
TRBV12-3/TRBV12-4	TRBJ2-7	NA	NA	TGTGCCAGCAGTAGTGGGGGGGCCCGAGCCAACTACGAGCAGTACTTC	CASSSGGARANYEQYF
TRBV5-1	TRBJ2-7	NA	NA	TGCGCCAGCAGCTTGCTTGCCGCAACTTCCCCTTCCTACGAGCAGTACTTC	CASSLLAATSPSYEQYF
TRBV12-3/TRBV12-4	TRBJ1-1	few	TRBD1	TGTGCCAGCAGATACAGGGGTAGCACTGAAGCTTTCTTT	CASRYRGSTEAFF
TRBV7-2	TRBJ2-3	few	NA	TGTGCCAGCAGCCGAACTTGGAGAACAGATACGCAGTATTTT	CASSRTWRTDTQYF
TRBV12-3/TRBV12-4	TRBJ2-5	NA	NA	TGTGCCAGCAGTGTAACAGGTTACCAAGAGACCCAGTACTTC	CASSVTGYQETQYF
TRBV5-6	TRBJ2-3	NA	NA	TGTGCCAGCAGCAGTACCGGGACCTTTAGCACAGATACGCAGTATTTT	CASSSTGTFSTDTQYF
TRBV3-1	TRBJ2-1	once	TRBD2	TGTGCCAGCAGCCAGGGAACGCAACTAGCGGGGATATACAATGAGCAGTTCTTC	CASSQGTQLAGIYNEQFF
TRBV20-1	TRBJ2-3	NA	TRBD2	TGCAGTGCTAGGGAGCGGGGACTCACAGATACGCAGTATTTT	CSARERGLTDTQYF
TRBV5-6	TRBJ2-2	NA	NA	TGTGCCAGCAGCTTGGCCTTACAGATAAACACCGGGGAGCTGTTTTTT	CASSLALQINTGELFF
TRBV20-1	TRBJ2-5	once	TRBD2	TGCAGTGCTGGGAGGAGCGGGGGGCTTGGGGAGACCCAGTACTTC	CSAGRSGGLGETQYF
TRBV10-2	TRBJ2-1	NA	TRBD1	TGCGCCAGCACCGTACAGGGGGCATCCTACAATGAGCAGTTCTTC	CASTVQGASYNEQFF
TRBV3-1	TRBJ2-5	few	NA	TGTGCCAGCAGCCGGACCTCTGTGACCCAGTACTTC	CASSRTSVTQYF
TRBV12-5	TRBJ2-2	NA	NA	TGTGCTAGTGCCCTAGACACCGGGGAGCTGTTTTTT	CASALDTGELFF
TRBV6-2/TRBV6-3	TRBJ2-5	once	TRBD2	TGTGCCAGCAGTTTGCAGACCGGGACTAGCGGGGCCCGGGGGACCCAGTACTTC	CASSLQTGTSGARGTQYF
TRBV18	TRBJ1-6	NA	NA	TGTGCCAGCTCACCATCCGGGAATCTGGATTCACCCCTCCACTTT	CASSPSGNLDSPLHF
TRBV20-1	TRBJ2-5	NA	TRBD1	TGCAGTGCTGGGACAGCGAAAGAGACCCAGTACTTC	CSAGTAKETQYF
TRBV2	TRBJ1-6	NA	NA	TGTGCCAGCAGTCGCGCGGGGCATGGGAATTCACCCCTCCACTTT	CASSRAGHGNSPLHF
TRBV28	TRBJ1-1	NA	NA	TGTGCCAGCAGTCCGACCACTGAAGCTTTCTTT	CASSPTTEAFF
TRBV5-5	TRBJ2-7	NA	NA	TGTGCCAGCAGCCCCGAACGAGGGACGAGCGGAAACTTC	CASSPERGTSGNF
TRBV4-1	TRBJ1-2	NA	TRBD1	TGCGCCAGCAGCCAACCACAGGGGAGCTGGGGCTACACCTTC	CASSQPQGSWGYTF
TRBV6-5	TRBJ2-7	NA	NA	TGTGCCAGCAGGCGGACGTGGACGCCTAGCTCCTACGAGCAGTACTTC	CASRRTWTPSSYEQYF
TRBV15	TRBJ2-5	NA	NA	TGTGCCACCAGCAGAGATCAGGGCGGAGAGACCCAGTACTTC	CATSRDQGGETQYF
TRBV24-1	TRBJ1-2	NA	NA	TGTGCCACCAGAGACTCAAGCGTTTCTGGCTACACCTTC	CATRDSSVSGYTF
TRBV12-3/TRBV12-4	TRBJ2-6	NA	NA	TGTGCCAGCAGCAACAGGTGGGGGGGCGCGGCTGGGGCCAACGTCCTGACTTTC	CASSNRWGGAAGANVLTF